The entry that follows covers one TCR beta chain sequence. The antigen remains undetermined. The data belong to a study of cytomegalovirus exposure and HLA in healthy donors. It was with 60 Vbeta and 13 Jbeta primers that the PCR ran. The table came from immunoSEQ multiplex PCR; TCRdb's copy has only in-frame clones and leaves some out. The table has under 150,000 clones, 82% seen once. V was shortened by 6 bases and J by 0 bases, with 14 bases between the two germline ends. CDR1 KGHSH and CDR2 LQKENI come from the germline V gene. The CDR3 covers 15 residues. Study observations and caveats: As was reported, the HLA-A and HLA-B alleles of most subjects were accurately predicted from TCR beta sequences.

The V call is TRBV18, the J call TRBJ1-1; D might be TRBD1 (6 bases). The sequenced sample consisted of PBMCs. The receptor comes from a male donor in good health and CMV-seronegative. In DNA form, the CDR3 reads TGTGCCAGCTCCCAGAGGACAGACATGAACACTGAAGCTTTCTTT. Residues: CASSQRTDMNTEAFF. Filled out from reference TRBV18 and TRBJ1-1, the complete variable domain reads NAGVMQNPRHLVRRRGQEARLRCSPMKGHSHVYWYRQLPEEGLKFMVYLQKENIIDESGMPKERFSAEFPKEGPSILRIQQVVRGDSAAYFCASSQRTDMNTEAFFGQGTRLTVV.